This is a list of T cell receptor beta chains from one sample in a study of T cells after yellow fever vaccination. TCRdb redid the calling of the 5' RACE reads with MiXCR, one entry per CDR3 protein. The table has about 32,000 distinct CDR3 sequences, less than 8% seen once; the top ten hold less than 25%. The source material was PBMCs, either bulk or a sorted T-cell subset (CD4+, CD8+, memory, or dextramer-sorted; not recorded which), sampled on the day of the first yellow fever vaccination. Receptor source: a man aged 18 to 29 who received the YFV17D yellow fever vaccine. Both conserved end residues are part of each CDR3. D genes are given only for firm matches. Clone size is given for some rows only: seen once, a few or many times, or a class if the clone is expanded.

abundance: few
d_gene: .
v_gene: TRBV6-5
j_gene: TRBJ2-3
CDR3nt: TGTGCCAGCAGTTACTCCGCGGTGAGCACAGATACGCAGTATTTT
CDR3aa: CASSYSAVSTDTQYF

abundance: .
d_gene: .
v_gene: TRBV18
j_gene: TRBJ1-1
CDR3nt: TGTGCCAGCTCAGTGCTTTCCCAGGGCAACACTGAAGCTTTCTTT
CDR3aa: CASSVLSQGNTEAFF

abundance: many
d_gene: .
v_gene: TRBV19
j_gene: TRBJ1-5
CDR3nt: TGTGCCAGTACCATGGCGGGGGTCCGGCCCCAGCATTTT
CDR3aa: CASTMAGVRPQHF

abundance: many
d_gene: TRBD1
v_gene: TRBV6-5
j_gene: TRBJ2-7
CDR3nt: TGTGCCAGCAGCTCGACTGGGACAGGGAGTTGGTACGAGCAGTACTTC
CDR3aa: CASSSTGTGSWYEQYF

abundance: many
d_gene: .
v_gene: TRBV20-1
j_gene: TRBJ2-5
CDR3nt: TGCAGTGCTAGAGATCCCCACATACGGGAGACCCAGTACTTC
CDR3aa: CSARDPHIRETQYF

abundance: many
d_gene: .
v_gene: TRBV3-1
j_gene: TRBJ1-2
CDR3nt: TGTGCCAGCAGCAGTCTTGGCAGGGGTGGCTACACCTTC
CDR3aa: CASSSLGRGGYTF

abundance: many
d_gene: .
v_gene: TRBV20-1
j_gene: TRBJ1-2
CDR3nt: TGCAGTGCTAGCCTGGGGGGTAACTATGGCTACACCTTC
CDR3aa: CSASLGGNYGYTF

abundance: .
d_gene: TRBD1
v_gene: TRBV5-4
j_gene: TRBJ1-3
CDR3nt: TGTGCCAGCAGCCGCAGTTCAGGGGGCCCTGTCACCATATATTTT
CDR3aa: CASSRSSGGPVTIYF

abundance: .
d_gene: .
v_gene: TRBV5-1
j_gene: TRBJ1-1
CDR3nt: TGCGCCAGCAGCTTGGGAGGGGCACCGAACACTGAAGCTTTCTTT
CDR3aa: CASSLGGAPNTEAFF

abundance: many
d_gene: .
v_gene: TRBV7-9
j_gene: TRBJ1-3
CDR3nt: TGTGCCAGCAGCTTCGATCGCGTACTCTCTGGAAACACCATATATTTT
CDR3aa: CASSFDRVLSGNTIYF

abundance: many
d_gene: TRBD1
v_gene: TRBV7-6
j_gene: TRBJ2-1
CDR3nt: TGTGCCAGCAGCTTAAGGGCAGGGGGTCGGAATGAGCAGTTCTTC
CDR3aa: CASSLRAGGRNEQFF

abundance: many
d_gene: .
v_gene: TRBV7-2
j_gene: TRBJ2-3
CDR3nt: TGTGCCAGCAGCCTGGCCACAGATACGCAGTATTTT
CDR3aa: CASSLATDTQYF

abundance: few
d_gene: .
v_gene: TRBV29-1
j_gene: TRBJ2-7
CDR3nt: TGCAGCGTTGAAGGGGATTCCTACGAGCAGTACTTC
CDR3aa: CSVEGDSYEQYF

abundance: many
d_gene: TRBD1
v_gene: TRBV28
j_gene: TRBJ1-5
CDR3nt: TGTGCCAGCAGTGTGACAGGGATGGGAGGTAGGAGCAATCAGCCCCAGCATTTT
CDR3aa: CASSVTGMGGRSNQPQHF

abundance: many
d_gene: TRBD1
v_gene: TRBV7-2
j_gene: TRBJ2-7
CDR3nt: TGTGCCAGCAGCTTAGCGCAGCGGACAGGGTTCGAGCAGTACTTC
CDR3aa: CASSLAQRTGFEQYF

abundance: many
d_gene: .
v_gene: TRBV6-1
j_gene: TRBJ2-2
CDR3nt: TGTGCCAGCCCTGGGTGGGGGTCCGGGGAGCTGTTTTTT
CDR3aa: CASPGWGSGELFF

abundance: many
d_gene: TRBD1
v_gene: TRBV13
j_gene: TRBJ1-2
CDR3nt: TGTGCCAGCAGCACTACCGGGACAGACTATGGCTACACCTTC
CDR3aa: CASSTTGTDYGYTF

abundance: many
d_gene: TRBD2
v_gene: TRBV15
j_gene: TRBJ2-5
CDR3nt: TGTGCCACCAGCAGGCTCCGGGCGGGGGGCCGCCAAGAGACCCAGTACTTC
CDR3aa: CATSRLRAGGRQETQYF

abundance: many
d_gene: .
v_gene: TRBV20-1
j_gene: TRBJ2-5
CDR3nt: TGCAGTGCTAGAGATCGCAGGGAGCAAGAGACCCAGTACTTC
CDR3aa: CSARDRREQETQYF

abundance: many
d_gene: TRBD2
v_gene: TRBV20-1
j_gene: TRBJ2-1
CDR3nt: TGCAGTGCCCTGCATCAGCGGGGGGGCCTCTATGAGCAGTTCTTC
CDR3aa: CSALHQRGGLYEQFF

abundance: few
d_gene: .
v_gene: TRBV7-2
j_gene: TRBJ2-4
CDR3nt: TGTGCCAGCAGCTTCCCCCAGAGGGGGGTAAAAAACATTCAGTACTTC
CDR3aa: CASSFPQRGVKNIQYF

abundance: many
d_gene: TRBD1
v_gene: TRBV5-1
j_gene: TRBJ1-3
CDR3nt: TGCGCCAGCAGCTTACAGGGGACTGGAAACACCATATATTTT
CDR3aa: CASSLQGTGNTIYF

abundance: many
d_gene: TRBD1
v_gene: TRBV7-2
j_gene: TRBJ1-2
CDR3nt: TGTGCCAGCAGCATGGTGACAGGGAGGGTGGAGGGCTACACCTTC
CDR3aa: CASSMVTGRVEGYTF

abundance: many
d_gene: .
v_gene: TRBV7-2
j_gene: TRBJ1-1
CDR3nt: TGTGCCAGCAGCGCCCTCAGGAACACTGAAGCTTTCTTT
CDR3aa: CASSALRNTEAFF

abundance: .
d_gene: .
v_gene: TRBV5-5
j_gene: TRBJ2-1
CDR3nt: TGTGCCAGCAGCTTTAACAGCGGCGCTGAGCAGTTCTTC
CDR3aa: CASSFNSGAEQFF

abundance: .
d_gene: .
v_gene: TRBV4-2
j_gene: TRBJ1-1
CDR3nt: TGTGCCAGCAGCCAAGAAGCCGACACTGAAGCTTTCTTT
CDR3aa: CASSQEADTEAFF

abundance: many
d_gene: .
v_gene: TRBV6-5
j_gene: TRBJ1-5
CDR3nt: TGTGCCAGCAGTTACGGGGTCTATCAGCCCCAGCATTTT
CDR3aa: CASSYGVYQPQHF

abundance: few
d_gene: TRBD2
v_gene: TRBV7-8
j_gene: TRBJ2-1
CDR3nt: TGTGCCAGCAGCCACCACATAGCGGGGGGGTACAATGAGCAGTTCTTC
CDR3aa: CASSHHIAGGYNEQFF

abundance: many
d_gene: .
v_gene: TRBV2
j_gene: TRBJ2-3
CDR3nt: TGTGCCAGTCAAACAAGGGCCCAAAATACGCAGTATTTT
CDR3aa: CASQTRAQNTQYF

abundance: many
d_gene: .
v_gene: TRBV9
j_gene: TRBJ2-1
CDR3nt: TGTGCCAGCAGCGTAACTAGCACCAATGAGCAGTTCTTC
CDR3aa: CASSVTSTNEQFF

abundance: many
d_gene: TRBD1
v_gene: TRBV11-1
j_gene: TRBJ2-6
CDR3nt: TGTGCCAGCAGCGGAAGGGACAGGGGGAACCCTGGGGCCAACGTCCTGACTTTC
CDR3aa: CASSGRDRGNPGANVLTF

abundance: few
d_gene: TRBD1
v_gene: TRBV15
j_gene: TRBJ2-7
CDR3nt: TGTGCCACCAGCAGCCACCCGGGACAGGGCTACGAGCAGTACTTC
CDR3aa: CATSSHPGQGYEQYF

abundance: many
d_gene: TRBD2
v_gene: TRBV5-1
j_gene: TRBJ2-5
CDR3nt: TGCGCCAGCCTTGAGGGGACTAGCGGGGGGCAACAACAAGAGACCCAGTACTTC
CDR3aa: CASLEGTSGGQQQETQYF

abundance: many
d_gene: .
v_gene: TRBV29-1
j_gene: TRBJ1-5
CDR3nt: TGCAGCGTTGCGGACTTCCATCAGCCCCAGCATTTT
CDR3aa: CSVADFHQPQHF

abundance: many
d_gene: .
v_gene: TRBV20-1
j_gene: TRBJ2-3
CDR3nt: TGCAGTGCTACGGCCACAGATACGCAGTATTTT
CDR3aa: CSATATDTQYF

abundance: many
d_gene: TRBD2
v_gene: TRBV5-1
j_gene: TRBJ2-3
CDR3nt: TGCGCCAGCAGCCTTAGCGGGGGGACTAGCACAGATACGCAGTATTTT
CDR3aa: CASSLSGGTSTDTQYF

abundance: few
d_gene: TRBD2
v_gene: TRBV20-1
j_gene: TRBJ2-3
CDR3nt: TGCAGTGCTAGACCGCCTAGCGGGGGGCCCGCCTGGAGATACGGTACGCAGTATTTT
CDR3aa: CSARPPSGGPAWRYGTQYF

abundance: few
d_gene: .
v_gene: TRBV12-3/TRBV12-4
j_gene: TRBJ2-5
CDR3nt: TGTGCCAGCATGAGGTCTGGGCGGGAGACCCAGTACTTC
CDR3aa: CASMRSGRETQYF

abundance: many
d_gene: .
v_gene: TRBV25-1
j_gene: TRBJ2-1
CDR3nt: TGTGCCAGCAGGGAGGGGATGGGGGACAGACAAGGTGATGAGCAGTTCTTC
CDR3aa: CASREGMGDRQGDEQFF

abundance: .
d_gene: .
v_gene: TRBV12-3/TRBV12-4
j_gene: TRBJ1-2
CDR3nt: TGTGCCAGCAGTACGGGGGGTTCCGGTGGCGGCTACACCTTC
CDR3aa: CASSTGGSGGGYTF

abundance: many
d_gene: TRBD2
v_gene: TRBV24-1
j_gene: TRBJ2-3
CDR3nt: TGTGCCACCAGTGAGGGCGGGGGGGGAGGAGATACGCAGTATTTT
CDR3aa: CATSEGGGGGDTQYF

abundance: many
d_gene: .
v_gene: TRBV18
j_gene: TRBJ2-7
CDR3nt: TGTGCCAGCTCACCGAGCTCCTACGAGCAGTACTTC
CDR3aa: CASSPSSYEQYF

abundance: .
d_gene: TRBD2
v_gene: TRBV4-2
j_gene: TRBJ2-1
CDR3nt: TGTGCCAGCAGCCCAAGCGCGGCGGGGGGGGAGGGATATGAGCAGTTCTTC
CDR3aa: CASSPSAAGGEGYEQFF

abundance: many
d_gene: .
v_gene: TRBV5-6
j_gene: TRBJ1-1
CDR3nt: TGTGCCAGCAGCTTGGAAGGGTACGGGACGCCGGCTGAAGCTTTCTTT
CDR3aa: CASSLEGYGTPAEAFF

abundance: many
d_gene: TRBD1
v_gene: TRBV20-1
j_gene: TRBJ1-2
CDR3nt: TGCAGTGCTCAAGAGGATGGGACAGCTAACTATGGCTACACCTTC
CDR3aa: CSAQEDGTANYGYTF

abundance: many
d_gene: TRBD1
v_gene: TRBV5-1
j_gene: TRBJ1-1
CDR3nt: TGCGCCAGCAGCTCCCCACCGGGACAGGGTTCGGGGAACACTGAAGCTTTCTTT
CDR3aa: CASSSPPGQGSGNTEAFF

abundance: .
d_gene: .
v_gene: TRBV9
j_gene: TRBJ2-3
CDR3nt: TGTGCCAGCAGCGTAGCTCCCCCAGATACGCAGTATTTT
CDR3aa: CASSVAPPDTQYF

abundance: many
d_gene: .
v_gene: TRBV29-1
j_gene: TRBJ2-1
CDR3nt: TGCAGCGTTGGGCCTCGGAGCGATGAGCAGTTCTTC
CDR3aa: CSVGPRSDEQFF

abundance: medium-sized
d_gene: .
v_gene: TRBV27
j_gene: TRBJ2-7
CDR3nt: TGTGCCAGCAGTCCCTTTCGAGCAGCCTACGAGCAGTACTTC
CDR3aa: CASSPFRAAYEQYF